These T cell receptor beta chains were read from a single sample in a study of spatial heterogeneity in lung cancer. TCRdb reprocessed the 5' RACE reads with MiXCR, giving one entry per CDR3 protein. The data hold approximately 40,000 distinct CDR3 sequences, with roughly 15% observed a single time. Sequenced here: PBMCs, sampled at surgery. All receptors come from a male donor with early-stage non-small cell lung cancer. CDR3s include the opening cysteine and the closing phenylalanine or tryptophan.

>TRBV2|TRBJ1-2
CASSVIGTGVAGYTF
>TRBV29-1|TRBJ2-1
CSLGGGTEQFF
>TRBV20-1|TRBJ2-7
CSASEQYF
>TRBV6-5|TRBJ2-7
CASSYLYEQYF
>TRBV12-3/TRBV12-4|TRBJ1-1
CASSLSTVGTEAFF
>TRBV7-2|TRBJ2-1
CASSSLGLAGRYNEQFF
>TRBV6-1|TRBJ2-3
CASTPMTGFSTDTQYF
>TRBV6-5|TRBJ2-1
CASTQTGYNEQFF
>TRBV6-5|TRBJ2-7
CASSYGLGQYF
>TRBV12-3/TRBV12-4|TRBJ2-2
CASSLRDRAGELFF
>TRBV6-1|TRBJ2-5
CASSETGGRETQYF
>TRBV3-1|TRBJ1-1
CASSSWTGGTEAFF
>TRBV4-2|TRBJ1-4
CASSQTGTGSGGEKLFF
>TRBV6-2/TRBV6-3|TRBJ1-6
CASTLEAVGSPLHF
>TRBV7-6|TRBJ1-6
CASSQDRTYNSPLHF
>TRBV24-1|TRBJ2-7
CATSDGGDRRYEQYF
>TRBV7-2|TRBJ2-7
CASTKSRFEQYF
>TRBV14|TRBJ2-2
CASSPSARGSGELFF
>TRBV6-5|TRBJ2-7
CASSYHWDRAGLAGYEQYF
>TRBV9|TRBJ2-1
CASSVENEQFF
>TRBV29-1|TRBJ2-5
CSVRTDQETQYF
>TRBV7-2|TRBJ1-2
CASSLDGHRGPDYGYTF
>TRBV20-1|TRBJ1-5
CSARFSRGNQPQHF
>TRBV29-1|TRBJ1-2
CSVEDHPNYGYTF
>TRBV5-4|TRBJ2-7
CASSGTSGKFSYEQYF
>TRBV29-1|TRBJ1-2
CSVVGDYGYTF
>TRBV12-3/TRBV12-4|TRBJ2-3
CASSWTSGRGGTDTQYF
>TRBV7-8|TRBJ2-2
CASSRRQGVTGELFF
>TRBV20-1|TRBJ1-1
CSAKTGNTEAFF
>TRBV4-1|TRBJ2-5
CASSQLTVQETQYF
>TRBV20-1|TRBJ1-1
CSAGQVKTEAFF
>TRBV5-1|TRBJ1-6
CASSSGQGEGSPLHF
>TRBV11-2|TRBJ2-1
CASSYLAGDYNEQFF
>TRBV3-1|TRBJ1-5
CASSPAVNSNQPQHF
>TRBV29-1|TRBJ2-7
CSVTGTSGSDHYEQYF
>TRBV20-1|TRBJ2-3
CSAETGISTDTQYF
>TRBV2|TRBJ2-2
CASSAMGQGLLFF
>TRBV9|TRBJ2-6
CASSAGSSGANVLTF
>TRBV4-2|TRBJ1-2
CASSQDPTDRVYGYTF
>TRBV24-1|TRBJ2-2
CATSPAGFTGELFF
>TRBV20-1|TRBJ1-1
CSAAGRGLIGTEAFF
>TRBV18|TRBJ2-4
CASSPPVRAKNIQYF
>TRBV7-2|TRBJ2-7
CASSWPSSSYEQYF
>TRBV20-1|TRBJ1-1
CSARSGFTEAFF
>TRBV12-3/TRBV12-4|TRBJ2-3
CASSFLSDTQYF
>TRBV6-7|TRBJ2-3
CARRTGIGLGTDTQYF